This T cell receptor beta chain was documented in a study of blood T cell repertoires in COVID-19. V dropped 4 bases and J dropped 0 bases, with 10 bases sitting between them. Germline V gene data show CDR1 as SNHLY and CDR2 as FYNNEI. The CDR3 is 14 residues long. The table came from immunoSEQ multiplex PCR; TCRdb's copy has only in-frame clones and leaves some out. The table lists 140,000 or so clones, roughly 79% of them singletons. The source is a human donor in a cohort sampled during active COVID-19. Sequencing was carried out using peripheral blood. The J gene is TRBJ2-7, the V gene TRBV2; perhaps TRBD1 as D (5 bases). For the CDR3, the DNA is TGTGCCAGCAGTGTCCAGGGCTTCTCCTACGAGCAGTACTTC. Residues: CASSVQGFSYEQYF.